The 25 T cell receptor beta chains below were found in one sample sequenced in a study of cytotoxic CD8 clonotypes in ibrutinib-treated CLL. Method: immunoSEQ multiplex PCR; TCRdb's copy keeps in-frame clones and lacks some. The data show about 120,000 clones, 50% to 65% seen once. Sequencing used PBMCs, obtained after 24 months of ibrutinib treatment. The receptors come from a human donor with chronic lymphocytic leukemia.

The V gene is TRBV19, the J gene TRBJ2-3; no clear D gene. The CDR3 is made up of 14 amino acids. Germline V CDR1 and CDR2: LNHDA, SQIVND (reference sequence). Trimming pared 2 bases from V and 2 bases from J, leaving 8 bases between. The CDR3 DNA reads as TGTGCCAGTAGTATAACGAGGTCCACAGATACGCAGTATTTT. As protein: CASSITRSTDTQYF.

This clone came up a few times. This chain uses TRBV29-1 with TRBJ2-5; 7 nucleotides match TRBD2. The germline CDR1 and CDR2 sequences are SQVTM and ANQGSEA. The CDR3 is made up of 13 amino acids. After removal of 5 bases from V and 4 bases from J, the junction contained 7 bases not matched to a gene. The CDR3 spells CSVSFGEGETQYF. CDR3 sequence (DNA): TGCAGCGTTTCTTTTGGGGAGGGAGAGACCCAGTACTTC.

The gene calls are TRBV2 and TRBJ2-2; TRBD1 aligns across 7 bases. The CDR3 consists of 14 residues. Per germline, CDR1 SNHLY and CDR2 FYNNEI. V shed 10 bases, J shed 4 bases, and the junction held 9 bases outside the gene matches. The CDR3 nucleotides are TGTGCCACCAGGACAGGTTCGGCCACCGGGGAGCTGTTTTTT. Translation: CATRTGSATGELFF.

This sequence joins TRBV5-1 and TRBJ1-1, with no clear D. The CDR3 covers 14 residues. Germline values: CDR1 SGHRS, CDR2 YFSETQ. Trimming removed 4 bases from V and 4 bases from J, with 14 bases in between. CDR3 sequence: CASSQQEVTTEAFF. CDR3 nucleotide sequence: TGCGCCAGCAGCCAGCAGGAAGTAACCACTGAAGCTTTCTTT. Supplemented by reference TRBV5-1 and TRBJ1-1, the full variable domain reads KAGVTQTPRYLIKTRGQQVTLSCSPISGHRSVSWYQQTPGQGLQFLFEYFSETQRNKGNFPGRFSGRQFSNSRSEMNVSTLELGDSALYLCASSQQEVTTEAFFGQGTRLTVV.

The chain joins TRBV11-2 to TRBJ2-5; 14 bases line up with TRBD2. The trim removed 3 bases at V and 5 bases at J, leaving 2 bases unmatched. The CDR3 is made up of 15 amino acids. Germline V gene sequence: CDR1 SGHAT, CDR2 FQNNGV. The CDR3 region is CASSFGTSGGETQYF. CDR3 bases: TGTGCCAGCAGCTTCGGGACTAGCGGGGGCGAGACCCAGTACTTC. The variable domain in full, with the rest retrieved from reference TRBV11-2 and TRBJ2-5, is EAGVAQSPRYKIIEKRQSVAFWCNPISGHATLYWYQQILGQGPKLLIQFQNNGVVDDSQLPKDRFSAERLKGVDSTLKIQPAKLEDSAVYLCASSFGTSGGETQYFGPGTRLLVL.

The chain employs TRBV29-1 and TRBJ1-3, with no clear D. The CDR3 length is 12 residues. The germline V and J ends were trimmed by 1 base and 2 bases, with 3 bases remaining between them. CDR1 and CDR2 (germline): SQVTM, ANQGSEA. In nucleotides, the CDR3 is TGCAGCGTTGAAGGTACTGGAAACACCATATATTTT. Protein product: CSVEGTGNTIYF.

Of note for this clone: This sample also contains other DNA sequences that code for the same CDR3. The chain is built from TRBV29-1 and TRBJ2-7, with D perhaps matching TRBD1 (5 bases). The CDR3 extends over 12 amino acids. V was pared by 6 bases and J by 2 bases, with 11 bases between. Germline V gene sequence: CDR1 SQVTM, CDR2 ANQGSEA. The CDR3 region has the DNA TGCAGCGTCGATGACAGCGCCTACGAGCAGTACTTC. This translates into CSVDDSAYEQYF.

This clone was counted ten times or more. The rearrangement uses TRBV6-6 and TRBJ2-2; the D call may be TRBD1 or TRBD2 (5 bases each). V was clipped by 0 bases and J by 4 bases, with 6 bases between them. CDR3 length: 14 residues. Germline CDR1 and CDR2: MNHNY and SVGAGI (reference sequence). The CDR3 spells CASSYSGTTGELFF. CDR3 DNA: TGTGCCAGCAGTTACTCTGGGACCACCGGGGAGCTGTTTTTT.

This clone was observed a handful of times. The rearrangement links TRBV5-4 to TRBJ1-2; D not resolved. CDR3 size: 11 residues. Trimming stripped 4 bases from V and 7 bases from J, with 8 bases between. Germline V gene data show CDR1 as SGHNT and CDR2 as YYREEE (reference sequence). The CDR3: CASSQGFGYTF. CDR3 nucleotides: TGTGCCAGCAGCCAAGGGTTTGGCTACACCTTC.

The chain employs TRBV9 and TRBJ2-7, with 7 bases that match TRBD1. CDR1 and CDR2 (germline): SGDLS, YYNGEE. After removal of 0 bases from V and 4 bases from J, the junction contained 4 bases not matched to a gene. The CDR3 totals 14 residues. This CDR3 reads CASSVAAGGYEQYF. The CDR3 nucleotides read TGTGCCAGCAGCGTAGCGGCAGGGGGTTACGAGCAGTACTTC. Full variable domain (missing parts from reference TRBV9 and TRBJ2-7): DSGVTQTPKHLITATGQRVTLRCSPRSGDLSVYWYQQSLDQGLQFLIQYYNGEERAKGNILERFSAQQFPDLHSELNLSSLELGDSALYFCASSVAAGGYEQYFGPGTRLTVT.

This clone was recorded a few times. This CDR3 is CASSSWAGPQHF. CDR3 sequence (DNA): TGTGCCAGCAGTAGTTGGGCGGGGCCCCAGCATTTT. This chain joins TRBV6-6 and TRBJ1-5; no reliable D call. The CDR3 covers 12 residues. The germline CDR1 and CDR2 sequences are MNHNY and SVGAGI (reference sequence). V lost 5 bases and J 9 bases, leaving 11 bases between the germline ends.

The chain joins TRBV9 to TRBJ1-2; D is unclear. The length of the CDR3 is 11 residues. Trimming took 2 bases from V and 7 from J, leaving 6 bases between them. Germline V gene data show CDR1 as SGDLS and CDR2 as YYNGEE. The DNA of the CDR3 is TGTGCCAGCAGCGTTATGACTGGCTACACCTTC. Its translation: CASSVMTGYTF.

Only a few counts were recorded for this clone. This chain uses TRBV5-1 with TRBJ1-1, with TRBD1 as a possible D gene (5 bases). V dropped 2 bases and J dropped 6 bases, with 11 bases sitting between them. Germline lookup yields CDR1 SGHRS and CDR2 YFSETQ. CDR3 length: 13 amino acids. The CDR3 is CASSFMWGAEAFF. As DNA, the CDR3 is TGCGCCAGCAGCTTTATGTGGGGCGCTGAAGCTTTCTTT.

The chain couples TRBV5-1 to TRBJ2-2, with 10 bases aligning to TRBD2. Per the germline V gene, CDR1 is SGHRS and CDR2 is YFSETQ. This CDR3 contains 16 residues. Losses at the gene ends were 0 bases for V and 4 bases for J; bases not matched to a gene: 3. CDR3 amino acids: CASSLEGTSVTGELFF. For the CDR3, the DNA is TGCGCCAGCAGCTTGGAAGGGACTAGCGTCACCGGGGAGCTGTTTTTT. Supplemented by reference TRBV5-1 and TRBJ2-2, the full variable domain reads KAGVTQTPRYLIKTRGQQVTLSCSPISGHRSVSWYQQTPGQGLQFLFEYFSETQRNKGNFPGRFSGRQFSNSRSEMNVSTLELGDSALYLCASSLEGTSVTGELFFGEGSRLTVL.

This clone was observed at least ten times. The J gene is TRBJ1-2, the V gene TRBV25-1; no clear D gene. V lost 1 base to trimming and J lost 5 bases, with 11 bases between them. Germline CDR1 is MGHDK and CDR2 is SYGVNS. CDR3 length equals 14 residues. This chain's CDR3 is CASSESHDRYGYTF. The CDR3, as DNA: TGTGCCAGCAGTGAATCCCACGACCGGTATGGCTACACCTTC.

As for this clone: The germline gene is not matched at one end of the junction; a read error may be the cause. The chain couples TRBV6-5 to TRBJ2-7; TRBD1 aligns across 7 bases. CDR1 MNHEY and CDR2 SVGAGI come from the germline V gene. CDR3 length equals 11 residues. The CDR3 region has the DNA TGTGCCAGCAGTTACGATGGACAGGAAGACTTC. It translates to CASSYDGQEDF.

The V and J genes are TRBV21-1 and TRBJ2-7; TRBD1, the table's D call, was not compared with the DNA. TRBV21-1 is a listed pseudogene. This CDR3 contains 17 residues. Here the CDR3 reads CASSKGDKGGIHYEQYF. CDR3 bases: TGTGCCAGCAGCAAAGGGGACAAAGGAGGAATTCACTACGAGCAGTACTTC.

This sequence joins TRBV30 and TRBJ2-3, with unresolved D. The CDR3 runs 14 residues. The germline V and J ends were trimmed by 1 base and 3 bases, with 11 bases remaining between them. The germline V gene encodes CDR1 GTSNPN and CDR2 SVGIG (reference sequence). The CDR3: CAWSALEGTDTQYF. For the CDR3, the DNA is TGTGCCTGGAGTGCACTCGAAGGAACAGATACGCAGTATTTT.

The rearrangement uses TRBV7-2 and TRBJ2-7; D is unresolved. Trimming stripped 5 bases from V and 2 bases from J, with 13 bases between. The CDR3 spans 14 residues. Germline V gene sequence: CDR1 SGHTA, CDR2 FQGNSA. The DNA of the CDR3 is TGTGCCAGCAGCCCCCGACGGGTAACCTACGAGCAGTACTTC. The encoded protein is CASSPRRVTYEQYF.

The chain employs TRBV7-8 and TRBJ2-3, with 8 nucleotides matching TRBD2. The ends lost 5 bases at V and 5 bases at J; junction bases unmatched: 18. CDR1 is SGHVS, CDR2 FQNEAQ, per germline. The CDR3 runs to 18 residues. Here the CDR3 DNA reads TGTGCCAGCAGCCCTCGGATAGCGGGGCGCGTAAGGGGAGATACGCAGTATTTT. Protein sequence: CASSPRIAGRVRGDTQYF. Full variable domain (outside the CDR3, taken from reference TRBV7-8 and TRBJ2-3): GAGVSQSPRYKVAKRGQDVALRCDPISGHVSLFWYQQALGQGPEFLTYFQNEAQLDKSGLPSDRFFAERPEGSVSTLKIQRTQQEDSAVYLCASSPRIAGRVRGDTQYFGPGTRLTVL.

The chain employs TRBV28 and TRBJ2-7, with 7 positions matching TRBD1. CDR1 MDHEN and CDR2 SYDVKM come from the germline V gene. The CDR3 has 14 residues. V trimming: 7 bases; J trimming: 4 bases; junction bases outside the gene matches: 10. The CDR3 DNA sequence: TGTGCCAGCAACAATCCGGGACAGTCATACGAGCAGTACTTC. It translates to CASNNPGQSYEQYF.

This chain links TRBV7-3 with TRBJ2-2, with 7 bases matching TRBD1. This CDR3 contains 16 residues. Per the germline V gene, CDR1 is SGHTA and CDR2 is FQGTGA. J was trimmed by 7 bases and V by 5 bases; bases with no gene match: 13. CDR3 loop: CASSPAGQARVGELFF. In nucleotides, the CDR3 is TGTGCCAGCAGCCCCGCCGGACAGGCCCGGGTCGGGGAGCTGTTTTTT. The full variable domain, in which reference TRBV7-3 and TRBJ2-2 provide the parts outside the CDR3, is GAGVSQTPSNKVTEKGKYVELRCDPISGHTALYWYRQSLGQGPEFLIYFQGTGAADDSGLPNDRFFAVRPEGSVSTLKIQRTERGDSAVYLCASSPAGQARVGELFFGEGSRLTVL.

V is TRBV30 and J is TRBJ1-6; D is unresolved. CDR3 size: 14 residues. The ends were cut back, 2 bases at V and 4 bases at J, with 9 bases in the middle. CDR1 is GTSNPN, CDR2 SVGIG, per germline (reference sequence). The CDR3 DNA reads as TGTGCCTGGAGTAACAGTAGGTATAATTCACCCCTCCACTTT. Its protein product is CAWSNSRYNSPLHF.

This clone was recorded a few times. V is TRBV28 and J is TRBJ1-2, with TRBD1 matching over 7 bases. The trim removed 5 bases at V and 4 bases at J, leaving 4 bases unmatched. Germline V gene sequence: CDR1 MDHEN, CDR2 SYDVKM. CDR3 size: 13 residues. CDR3 DNA sequence: TGTGCCAGCAGTGGGGGACAGATCTATGGCTACACCTTC. Translated, it gives CASSGGQIYGYTF.

A few counts support this clone. The chain couples TRBV25-1 to TRBJ2-1; D unclear. The germline V and J ends were trimmed by 5 bases and 0 bases, with 11 bases remaining between them. Germline CDR1 reads MGHDK; CDR2 reads SYGVNS. The CDR3 is made up of 15 amino acids. DNA for the CDR3: TGTGCCAGCAGTAACGGATACAGCTCCTACAATGAGCAGTTCTTC. Residues: CASSNGYSSYNEQFF.